The 9 T cell receptor beta chains below come from one sample, sequenced in a study of OX40 agonist ivuxolimab in advanced cancers. The table came from immunoSEQ multiplex PCR; TCRdb's copy has only in-frame clones and leaves some out. The table records 65,000 to 70,000 clones, 75% to 90% of them present only once. Sequenced here: CD4+ or CD8+ T cells sorted from blood, sampled in a trial of the OX40 agonist ivuxolimab. These receptors were taken from an adult with an advanced solid tumor such as melanoma, head and neck, liver or kidney cancer.

The J gene is TRBJ2-1, the V gene TRBV5-6; D possibly corresponds to TRBD2 (5 bases). The CDR3 is 12 amino acids. V gave up 4 bases and J gave up 10 bases, with 12 bases separating them. Looked up from germline, CDR1 is SGHDT and CDR2 is YYEEEE. The CDR3 DNA reads as TGTGCCAGCAGCCTTATGACGGGAGAGCAGTTCTTC. It encodes CASSLMTGEQFF.

The CDR3 sequence is CASMLATHNEQFF. The CDR3 DNA is TGTGCCAGCATGCTAGCCACCCACAATGAGCAGTTCTTC. The V and J genes are TRBV6-1 and TRBJ2-1; D might be TRBD2 (5 bases). Germline lookup yields CDR1 MNHNS and CDR2 SASEGT. The germline V and J ends were trimmed by 7 bases and 5 bases, with 12 bases remaining between them. CDR3 length equals 13 residues.

The chain combines TRBV6-1 with TRBJ2-1; perhaps TRBD2 as D (6 bases). This CDR3 comprises 15 residues. CDR1 MNHNS and CDR2 SASEGT come from the germline V gene. The ends were cut back, 3 bases at V and 1 base at J, with 10 bases in the middle. The CDR3: CASSEEGFSYNEQFF. In DNA form, the CDR3 reads TGTGCCAGCAGTGAGGAGGGGTTTTCCTACAATGAGCAGTTCTTC.

The chain combines TRBV28 with TRBJ2-1, with a possible D match to TRBD2 (6 bases). The CDR3 consists of 15 residues. The V and J ends lost 6 bases and 2 bases respectively, with 14 bases between them. Germline V gene sequence: CDR1 MDHEN, CDR2 SYDVKM. CDR3: CASRHRDSTYNEQFF. DNA for the CDR3: TGTGCCAGCAGGCACCGGGACTCTACCTACAATGAGCAGTTCTTC.

This sequence joins TRBV14 and TRBJ2-3; 10 bases fit TRBD2. The CDR3 loop spans 16 amino acids. V shed 5 bases, J shed 3 bases, and the junction held 8 bases outside the gene matches. Germline CDR1 is SGHDN and CDR2 is FVKESK. The CDR3 loop is CASSSQRGGNTDTQYF. The CDR3 region has the DNA TGTGCCAGCAGCTCGCAGCGGGGGGGCAATACAGATACGCAGTATTTT.

The rearrangement joins TRBV29-1 to TRBJ2-5; 13 bases agree with TRBD2. The J segment lost 4 bases and the V segment lost 4 bases, leaving 12 bases of the junction unmatched. The germline V gene encodes CDR1 SQVTM and CDR2 ANQGSEA. The CDR3 length is 17 residues. The CDR3 DNA sequence: TGCAGCGTTGGCCTACGGACCTGGACTAGCGGGAGAGAGACCCAGTACTTC. Translated, it gives CSVGLRTWTSGRETQYF.

J is TRBJ1-4 and V is TRBV27, with D perhaps matching TRBD1 (5 bases). In germline, CDR1 is MNHEY, CDR2 SMNVEV (reference sequence). Trimming cost V 5 bases and J 4 bases, with 17 bases left between them. This CDR3 region has 16 residues. The CDR3 DNA reads TGTGCCAGCAGTCCGGCTATCCTGAGGGGTAATGAAAAACTGTTTTTT. The encoded protein is CASSPAILRGNEKLFF.

The CDR3 nucleotides are TGTGCCAGCAGAAATACAGTGAACACTGAAGCTTTCTTT. Amino acid sequence: CASRNTVNTEAFF. The chain is built from TRBV6-5 and TRBJ1-1; no clear D gene. The germline gives CDR1 MNHEY, CDR2 SVGAGI. The germline V and J ends were trimmed by 6 bases and 0 bases, with 8 bases remaining between them. This CDR3 has 13 amino acids.

The chain recombines TRBV6-1 with TRBJ2-7; 9 bases are shared with TRBD2. This CDR3 is 15 amino acids long. CDR1 and CDR2 (germline): MNHNS, SASEGT. V lost 6 bases, J lost 3 bases, and 9 bases stayed unmatched. For the CDR3, the DNA is TGTGCCAGCAGGGTTAGCGGGAGAGGAAACTACGAGCAGTACTTC. Protein sequence: CASRVSGRGNYEQYF.